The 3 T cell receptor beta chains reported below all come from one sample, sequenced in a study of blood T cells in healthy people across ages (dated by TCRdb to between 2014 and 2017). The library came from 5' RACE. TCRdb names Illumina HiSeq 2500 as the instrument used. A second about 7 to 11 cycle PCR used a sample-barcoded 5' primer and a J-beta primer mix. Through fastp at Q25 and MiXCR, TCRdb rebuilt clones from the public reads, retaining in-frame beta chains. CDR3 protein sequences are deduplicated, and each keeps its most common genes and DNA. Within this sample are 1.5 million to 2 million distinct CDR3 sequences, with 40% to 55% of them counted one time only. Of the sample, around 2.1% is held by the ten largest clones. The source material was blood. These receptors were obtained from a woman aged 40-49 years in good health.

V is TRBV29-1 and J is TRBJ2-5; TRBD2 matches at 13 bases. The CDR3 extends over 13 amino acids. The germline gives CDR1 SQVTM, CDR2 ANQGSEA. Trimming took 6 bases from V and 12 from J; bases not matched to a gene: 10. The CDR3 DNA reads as TGCAGCGTACCCTGGACTAGCGGGGGACGAGAGTACTTC. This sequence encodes CSVPWTSGGREYF.

This CDR3 reads CASSLRGGAEANVLTF. The CDR3 DNA sequence: TGTGCCAGCAGCTTAAGAGGGGGCGCCGAGGCCAACGTCCTGACTTTC. This chain connects TRBV11-1 to TRBJ2-6; 7 nucleotides match TRBD1. There are 16 residues in the CDR3. With V trimmed by 2 bases and J by 6 bases, 7 bases remained unmatched. Germline CDR1 and CDR2: SGHAT and FQDESV (reference sequence). The full variable domain, in which reference TRBV11-1 and TRBJ2-6 provide the parts outside the CDR3, is EAEVAQSPRYKITEKSQAVAFWCDPISGHATLYWYRQILGQGPELLVQFQDESVVDDSQLPKDRFSAERLKGVDSTLKIQPAELGDSAMYLCASSLRGGAEANVLTFGAGSRLTVL.

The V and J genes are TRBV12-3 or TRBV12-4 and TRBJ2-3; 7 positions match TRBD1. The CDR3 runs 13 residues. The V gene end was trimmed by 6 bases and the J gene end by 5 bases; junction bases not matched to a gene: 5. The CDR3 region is CASSNRGKDTQYF. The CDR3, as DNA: TGTGCCAGCAGCAACAGGGGAAAAGATACGCAGTATTTT.